Presented here are 14 T cell receptor beta chains from one specimen sequenced in a study of cytomegalovirus exposure and HLA in healthy donors. The protocol was immunoSEQ multiplex PCR, while the TCRdb copy is restricted to in-frame clones and leaves out a portion. The table has 45,000 to 60,000 clones, approximately 93% seen once. Sequencing was carried out using PBMCs. The receptors were gathered from a woman aged 18-30 years in good health and CMV-seronegative.

This chain connects TRBV25-1 to TRBJ1-4, with a possible D match to TRBD1 (6 bases). Germline V gives CDR1 MGHDK, CDR2 SYGVNS. The CDR3 is made up of 18 amino acids. Between the trimmed V and J ends, which lost 8 bases and 6 bases, there was a span of 28 bases. CDR3 DNA sequence: TGTGCCAGCTCACGAAGGGGGACGGGCTTTCGCTACCATGAAAAACTGTTTTTT. It codes for CASSRRGTGFRYHEKLFF.

J is TRBJ1-5 and V is TRBV19; 8 nucleotides agree with TRBD1. Germline CDR1 LNHDA, CDR2 SQIVND (reference sequence). The CDR3 runs 19 residues. Germline trimming cut 7 bases from V and 4 bases from J; bases unmatched to any gene: 21. The DNA for the CDR3 is TGTGCCAGTAATCTGCTGGGGGCAGGGGGCGCGGGAGGGAATCAGCCCCAGCATTTT. Translating gives CASNLLGAGGAGGNQPQHF.

This chain connects TRBV11-3 to TRBJ2-3, with 8 bases aligning to TRBD2. The CDR3 loop spans 14 amino acids. Looked up from germline, CDR1 is SGHNT and CDR2 is YENEEA. V lost 3 bases to trimming and J lost 2 bases; unmatched junction nucleotides: 1. The CDR3 DNA is TGTGCCAGCAGCTTCGGGGGGGCCACAGATACGCAGTATTTT. It codes for CASSFGGATDTQYF.

V gene TRBV7-9 combines with J gene TRBJ1-1; D uncertain. CDR1 SEHNR and CDR2 FQNEAQ come from the germline V gene (reference sequence). This CDR3 is built from 14 residues. With 5 bases removed from V and 12 bases from J, the gap between germline ends came to 22 bases. CDR3 sequence (DNA): TGTGCCAGCAGCCCCTCCCTCGGAGACCTGATGCCTTTCTTT. Translated: CASSPSLGDLMPFF.

The rearrangement joins TRBV7-2 to TRBJ2-3, with 9 nucleotides matching TRBD2. From germline, CDR1 is SGHTA and CDR2 FQGNSA. The CDR3 extends over 15 amino acids. After removal of 1 base from V and 5 bases from J, the junction contained 4 bases not matched to a gene. The CDR3 loop is CASSLVAGAGDTQYF. The CDR3 DNA sequence: TGTGCCAGCAGCTTAGTAGCGGGAGCGGGAGATACGCAGTATTTT.

CDR3 nucleotide sequence: TGTGCCAGCAGCCTGGGGGGGGCCGCTTCCTATATACTAAACATTCAGTACTTC. Residues: CASSLGGAASYILNIQYF. The V call is TRBV7-8, the J call TRBJ2-4, with TRBD2 as a possible D gene (7 bases). With 5 bases removed from V and 6 bases from J, the gap between germline ends came to 26 bases. Germline CDR1 SGHVS, CDR2 FQNEAQ. The CDR3 runs 18 residues.

This clone was observed once. The CDR3 spells CASSGTESSSYEQYF. Here the CDR3 DNA reads TGTGCCAGCAGCGGGACTGAATCTAGCTCCTACGAGCAGTACTTC. This sequence joins TRBV7-9 and TRBJ2-7, with a possible D match to TRBD2 (6 bases). The germline V gene encodes CDR1 SEHNR and CDR2 FQNEAQ (reference sequence). The CDR3 covers 15 residues. Trimming took off 5 bases at V and 0 bases at J, with 14 bases between the two ends.

Concerning this clone: One junction end does not reproduce the germline sequence, and a read error may be involved. This chain uses TRBV5-6 with TRBJ1-5, with D perhaps matching TRBD1 (5 bases). Germline V gene sequence: CDR1 SGHDT, CDR2 YYEEEE. This CDR3 is 14 amino acids long. This CDR3 is CASSLAGINQPQHF. The CDR3 DNA reads TGTGCCAGCAGTTTGGCAGGGATCAATCAGCCCCAGCATTTT.

This clone was counted once. V usage is TRBV6-1 and J usage is TRBJ1-1; TRBD1 matches at 9 bases. The CDR3 is made up of 14 amino acids. The J segment lost 6 bases and the V segment lost 5 bases, leaving 7 bases of the junction unmatched. Germline CDR1 MNHNS, CDR2 SASEGT. The CDR3 DNA is TGTGCCAGCAGTCAACAGGGGGCCTCTGCTGAAGCTTTCTTT. Its translation: CASSQQGASAEAFF.

This chain links TRBV6-5 with TRBJ1-2; 11 bases match TRBD1. CDR3 length: 16 amino acids. Looked up from germline, CDR1 is MNHEY and CDR2 is SVGAGI. Trimming cost V 4 bases and J 5 bases; bases outside gene matches: 9. CDR3 loop: CASSLTIGTGGYGYTF. CDR3 bases: TGTGCCAGCAGTTTAACGATCGGGACAGGGGGTTATGGCTACACCTTC.

The genes are TRBV5-1 and TRBJ2-1, with D perhaps matching TRBD1 (6 bases). This CDR3 comprises 16 residues. V lost 5 bases to trimming and J lost 3 bases, with 18 bases between them. Per germline, CDR1 SGHRS and CDR2 YFSETQ. For the CDR3, the DNA is TGCGCCAGCAGACCCCTGAGGGACAACCGCTACAATGAGCAGTTCTTC. Its protein product is CASRPLRDNRYNEQFF.

The chain employs TRBV25-1 and TRBJ2-5; no clear D gene. This CDR3 spans 12 amino acids. Germline lookup yields CDR1 MGHDK and CDR2 SYGVNS. V gave up 7 bases and J gave up 6 bases, with 12 bases separating them. The CDR3 coding sequence is TGTGCCAGCATGTCTGCACACAAGACCCAGTACTTC. Amino acid sequence: CASMSAHKTQYF. Full variable domain (remainder filled in from reference TRBV25-1 and TRBJ2-5): EADIYQTPRYLVIGTGKKITLECSQTMGHDKMYWYQQDPGMELHLIHYSYGVNSTEKGDLSSESTVSRIRTEHFPLTLESARPSHTSQYLCASMSAHKTQYFGPGTRLLVL.

This chain uses TRBV5-6 with TRBJ1-2; 8 bases fit TRBD1. Trimming removed 4 bases from V and 6 bases from J; junction bases left unmatched: 8. Germline V gene sequence: CDR1 SGHDT, CDR2 YYEEEE. The CDR3 totals 14 residues. The CDR3 DNA follows: TGTGCCAGCAGCGCCGCGACAGGGGTGGATGGCTACACCTTC. Its protein product is CASSAATGVDGYTF.

The V call is TRBV9, the J call TRBJ1-2, with D tentatively TRBD1 (6 bases). Looked up from germline, CDR1 is SGDLS and CDR2 is YYNGEE. Trimming left V 0 bases short and J 9 bases short, with 18 bases between. The CDR3 covers 15 residues. CDR3 in DNA: TGTGCCAGCAGCGTAGAGGACAGCGCTTGGGATCGCTACACCTTC. Amino acids: CASSVEDSAWDRYTF.